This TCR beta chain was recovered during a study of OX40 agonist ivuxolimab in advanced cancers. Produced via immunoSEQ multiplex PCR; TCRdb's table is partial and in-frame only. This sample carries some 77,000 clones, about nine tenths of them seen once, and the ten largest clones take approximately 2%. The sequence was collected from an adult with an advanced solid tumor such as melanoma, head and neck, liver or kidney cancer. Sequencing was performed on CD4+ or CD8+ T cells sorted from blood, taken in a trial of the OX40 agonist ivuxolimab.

CDR3 region: CASSPGLQGAGEKLFF. The CDR3 nucleotides are TGTGCCAGCAGCCCTGGACTTCAGGGGGCGGGAGAAAAACTGTTTTTT. The chain employs TRBV11-3 and TRBJ1-4, with 8 bases identical to TRBD1. The V gene's germline CDR1 is SGHNT and CDR2 YENEEA. The CDR3 is made up of 16 amino acids. V lost 5 bases to trimming and J lost 8 bases; unmatched junction nucleotides: 13.